The 3 T cell receptor beta chains given below trace back to one sample, sequenced in a study of T cell repertoires in cytomegalovirus infection. Each CDR3 protein gets one entry after TCRdb re-called the reads with MiXCR. In the table there are around 740,000 distinct CDR3 sequences, about a third of which are singletons. Material for sequencing was PBMCs. Source of these receptors: a human donor in good health (CMV status not recorded). Some clones in this sample may be carry-over from other donors' samples.

There are a few counts of this clonotype. This chain links TRBV4-2 with TRBJ2-3; 8 bases match TRBD1. There are 16 residues in the CDR3. V trimming: 4 bases; J trimming: 3 bases; junction bases outside the gene matches: 9. CDR1 and CDR2 (germline): LGHNA, YNFKEQ. CDR3 coding DNA: TGTGCCAGCAGCCTTAGGACAGGGTCGAGTACAGATACGCAGTATTTT. Its translation is CASSLRTGSSTDTQYF.

This clonotype appeared many times. The V and J genes are TRBV7-2 and TRBJ2-7, with 12 bases that match TRBD2. Germline V gene lookup returns CDR1 SGHTA and CDR2 FQGNSA. The CDR3 is 16 amino acids. After removal of 5 bases from V and 3 bases from J, the junction contained 8 bases not matched to a gene. The CDR3 here is CASSRLGTSGRYEQYF. The DNA of the CDR3 is TGTGCCAGCAGCAGACTCGGGACTAGCGGGCGCTACGAGCAGTACTTC.

The sample holds many counts of this clonotype. The rearrangement links TRBV10-3 to TRBJ1-1, with no clear D. Germline-derived CDR1 and CDR2 are ENHRY and SYGVKD. The V gene lost 4 bases and the J gene lost 0 bases, with 12 bases spanning the gap. This CDR3 has 15 amino acids. This CDR3 reads CAISAHGELNTEAFF. The CDR3 bases are TGTGCCATCAGTGCACACGGGGAATTGAACACTGAAGCTTTCTTT.